The clone carrying this TCR beta chain came up many times. Its antigen is undetermined. Described time point: sample taken at primary tumor resection. Unsorted whole RNA from tumor, nontumor lung or frozen PBMC underwent sequencing. Germline CDR1 and CDR2: SGHRS and YFSETQ. The CDR3 consists of 14 residues. The V gene lost 3 bases and the J gene lost 3 bases, with 12 bases spanning the gap. Carried by each TCR cDNA molecule was a unique molecular identifier. MiXCR, applied by TCRdb to the 5' RACE reads, yields one record per CDR3 protein. Altogether 55,000 to 75,000 distinct CDR3 sequences are present, 7.5% to 8.5% being singletons, with the ten largest covering about 14%. The data are from a study of spatial heterogeneity in lung cancer. Study as a whole: Averaged across combinations, each unique TCR and UMI pairing appeared more than ten times in raw reads, which were uncorrected.

Study outcomes and limitations: The study found ubiquitous expanded tumor TCRs in blood more at resection than follow-up.

The rearrangement uses TRBV5-1 and TRBJ1-2, with D perhaps matching TRBD1 (5 bases). This TCR was sampled from a female donor with early-stage non-small cell lung cancer. Sequencing used PBMCs, obtained at surgery. The CDR3 protein is CASSSNRGDYGYTF. CDR3 DNA sequence: TGCGCCAGCAGCTCAAATCGGGGGGACTATGGCTACACCTTC.